This T cell receptor beta chain appears in the sequencing data of a study of blood T cell repertoires in COVID-19. Overall study: Donors in the United States, Italy and Spain gave samples during acute or convalescent COVID-19. Sources were T cells, B-cell-depleted T cells, or PBMCs; the material itself was cDNA or gDNA.

CDR3 size: 13 residues. Germline V gene sequence: CDR1 SGHNT, CDR2 YYREEE (reference sequence). Under the authors' procedure: For nucleated cells, counts were estimated from reference gene primer amplification. TCRdb's table, derived via immunoSEQ multiplex PCR, lists solely in-frame clones and lacks some. That table gives V, J and clone size, and the DNA gave D and trimming. The data show some 110,000 clones, with over 65% seen just once and 6.2% held by the top ten. The sequenced material came from peripheral blood. The sequence was obtained from a man between 65 and 85 years old with acute or convalescent COVID-19. V and J are TRBV5-4 and TRBJ2-3, with 7 bases matching TRBD2. DNA for the CDR3: TGTGCTACCAGGCGGGAGTTCACAGATACGCAGTATTTT. It specifies CATRREFTDTQYF.